These T cell receptor beta chains were read from a single sample in a study of T-cell memory formation after mild COVID-19. TCRdb reanalysed the 5' RACE reads using MiXCR and keeps one entry per CDR3 protein. The table shows 380,000 or so distinct CDR3 sequences, with 12% to 15% occurring only once. Sequencing used PBMCs or a T cell subset sorted from them (not recorded which). These receptors all stem from a man in his late teens or twenties who had mild COVID-19 (a few samples of this study predate the infection). Cell type and time point are not known. CDR3s include the opening cysteine and the closing phenylalanine or tryptophan. The D gene is left open where the match is weak. The size entry is marked missing in some rows and otherwise reads once, few, many or a size class.

v_call: TRBV12-3/TRBV12-4
d_call: -
j_call: TRBJ1-1
clone_size: few
cdr3_aa: CASSRLTGTEAFF
cdr3_nt: TGTGCCAGCAGCCGTCTGACAGGCACTGAAGCTTTCTTT

v_call: TRBV9
d_call: TRBD2
j_call: TRBJ2-5
clone_size: -
cdr3_aa: CASSVGGGGAGETQYF
cdr3_nt: TGTGCCAGCAGCGTAGGCGGCGGGGGGGCCGGAGAGACCCAGTACTTC

v_call: TRBV7-2
d_call: -
j_call: TRBJ1-2
clone_size: many
cdr3_aa: CASKVGRRTAGYTF
cdr3_nt: TGTGCCAGCAAGGTGGGGCGGCGCACGGCTGGCTACACCTTC

v_call: TRBV11-2
d_call: -
j_call: TRBJ2-3
clone_size: many
cdr3_aa: CASSLGGAAGTDTQYF
cdr3_nt: TGTGCCAGCAGCTTAGGAGGGGCCGCGGGCACAGATACGCAGTATTTT

v_call: TRBV5-1
d_call: TRBD1
j_call: TRBJ2-3
clone_size: many
cdr3_aa: CASSSQGATDTQYF
cdr3_nt: TGTGCCAGCAGTAGTCAGGGGGCCACAGATACGCAGTATTTT

v_call: TRBV4-1
d_call: -
j_call: TRBJ2-1
clone_size: -
cdr3_aa: CASSQDRIRRSYNEQFF
cdr3_nt: TGCGCCAGCAGCCAAGACCGGATCAGACGCTCCTACAATGAGCAGTTCTTC

v_call: TRBV7-9
d_call: -
j_call: TRBJ2-5
clone_size: few
cdr3_aa: CASSGQRAGFKTQYF
cdr3_nt: TGTGCCAGCAGCGGCCAAAGGGCAGGGTTCAAGACCCAGTACTTC

v_call: TRBV20-1
d_call: TRBD2
j_call: TRBJ2-5
clone_size: few
cdr3_aa: CSAKTSRETQYF
cdr3_nt: TGCAGTGCGAAGACTAGCCGGGAGACCCAGTACTTC

v_call: TRBV12-3/TRBV12-4
d_call: -
j_call: TRBJ2-3
clone_size: many
cdr3_aa: CASSYEDTQYF
cdr3_nt: TGTGCCAGCAGTTACGAAGATACGCAGTATTTT

v_call: TRBV4-2
d_call: TRBD1
j_call: TRBJ2-3
clone_size: -
cdr3_aa: CASSQERDRRRHTQYF
cdr3_nt: TGTGCCAGCAGCCAAGAGAGGGACAGGCGAAGACATACGCAGTATTTT

v_call: TRBV6-2/TRBV6-3
d_call: -
j_call: TRBJ1-4
clone_size: once
cdr3_aa: CASSPRGVREKLFF
cdr3_nt: TGTGCCAGCAGTCCCCGAGGAGTTCGTGAAAAACTGTTTTTT

v_call: TRBV4-1
d_call: -
j_call: TRBJ1-2
clone_size: few
cdr3_aa: CASSQVRGGNYGYTF
cdr3_nt: TGCGCCAGCAGCCAAGTTCGTGGGGGAAACTATGGCTACACCTTC

v_call: TRBV3-1
d_call: -
j_call: TRBJ2-3
clone_size: -
cdr3_aa: CASSQPSVHTQYF
cdr3_nt: TGTGCCAGCAGCCAACCCTCTGTGCATACGCAGTATTTT

v_call: TRBV2
d_call: -
j_call: TRBJ1-1
clone_size: few
cdr3_aa: CASGTDRNTEAFF
cdr3_nt: TGTGCCTCCGGAACCGACAGGAACACTGAAGCTTTCTTT